In its sample, the clone carrying this TCR beta chain was seen many times. Trimming removed 6 bases from V and 7 bases from J; junction bases left unmatched: 6. This CDR3 spans 14 amino acids. Germline lookup yields CDR1 ENHRY and CDR2 SYGVKD. Individual cDNA molecules were tagged with unique molecular identifiers, the study reported. TCRdb passed the 5' RACE reads through MiXCR, listing each CDR3 protein once. This sample has roughly 25,000 distinct CDR3 sequences, with around 3.9% found just once. This sample is drawn from a study of early T cells in non-severe SARS-CoV-2 infection. Sequencing was carried out using whole blood. The J gene is TRBJ2-7, the V gene TRBV10-3; 13 bases fit TRBD2. This clonotype was obtained from an adult who was a healthcare worker with PCR-confirmed SARS-CoV-2 infection or an uninfected control (not recorded which). As DNA, the CDR3 is TGTGCCATCAGAGGACTAGCGGGAGTGGGGGAGCAGTACTTC. Protein product: CAIRGLAGVGEQYF.